Detailed here is one T cell receptor beta chain. The CDR3 contains 12 residues. Trimming took 7 bases from V and 8 from J, leaving 13 bases between them. Looked up from germline, CDR1 is MDHEN and CDR2 is SYDVKM. TCRdb processed the RACE reads anew with MiXCR; each CDR3 protein has one entry. The sample holds roughly 380,000 distinct CDR3 sequences, roughly 6.3% seen once. Time point reported: patch test 2, 6 weeks after DPC sensitization. Indicated treatment: therapeutic diphenylcyclopropenone sensitization with weekly scalp DPC. The sample belongs to a study of human T cells and chemical hapten exposure.

The chain is built from TRBV28 and TRBJ2-3; no reliable D call. The material sequenced was whole blood, taken in connection with sensitization to the hapten diphenylcyclopropenone (DPC). The receptor was derived from a woman between 18 and 30 years old with alopecia areata. Some clones in this sample may be carry-over from other donors' samples. CDR3 sequence reads: CASNWLGSTQYF. CDR3 bases: TGTGCCAGCAACTGGCTCGGCAGTACGCAGTATTTT.